This T cell receptor (beta chain) was found in a study of blood T cell repertoires in COVID-19. V was cut by 4 bases and J by 4 bases, with 12 bases left in between. The CDR3 runs to 13 residues. The germline V gene has CDR1 SGHDT and CDR2 YYEEEE. Measured with immunoSEQ multiplex PCR; TCRdb has only the in-frame clones, and not every one. The top ten clones hold about 44% of a sample with about 27,000 clones, 84% of them seen once. This chain connects TRBV5-6 to TRBJ2-7; D call uncertain. The TCR comes from a woman older than 75 with acute or convalescent COVID-19. The specimen sequenced was peripheral blood. The CDR3: CASSPQSSYEQYF. CDR3 nucleotide sequence: TGTGCCAGCAGCCCCCAATCTAGTTACGAGCAGTACTTC.